The rows below give T cell receptor beta chains drawn from one sample of a study of response to subunit inactivated influenza vaccine. TCRdb used MiXCR to reprocess the RT-PCR reads, holding one entry per CDR3 protein. Here the sample spans around 710,000 distinct CDR3 sequences, around 14% being singletons. Sequencing was performed on PBMCs from blood, taken around 15 days before vaccination. These receptors came from a man aged 45-65 years who received an inactivated influenza vaccine. Each CDR3 is given with its conserved first and last residue. Each record gives: J gene, D gene, clone size, CDR3 length, V gene, CDR3 protein, CDR3 DNA. The D gene is left open where the match is weak. Clone sizes are given selectively: once, few, many, or a class where the clone is expanded.

>TRBJ2-1|NA|few|12|TRBV20-1
CSARGGAPSQFF
TGCAGTGCTAGGGGCGGGGCCCCATCGCAGTTCTTC
>TRBJ2-2|TRBD2|NA|15|TRBV27
CASKGLAKNTGELFF
TGTGCCAGCAAGGGACTAGCGAAGAACACCGGGGAGCTGTTTTTT
>TRBJ2-1|NA|many|13|TRBV9
CASSPNTYNEQFF
TGTGCCAGCAGCCCCAACACATACAATGAGCAGTTCTTC
>TRBJ2-2|TRBD1|NA|13|TRBV10-2
CATRQGSTGELFF
TGCGCCACCAGACAGGGGTCCACCGGGGAGCTGTTTTTT
>TRBJ2-1|TRBD2|many|15|TRBV20-1
CSARPGLADYNEQFF
TGCAGTGCTAGACCGGGACTAGCGGACTACAATGAGCAGTTCTTC
>TRBJ2-7|TRBD1|NA|15|TRBV12-3/TRBV12-4
CASSLSTGPTYEQYF
TGTGCCAGCAGTTTATCGACAGGGCCTACCTACGAGCAGTACTTC
>TRBJ2-2|NA|few|15|TRBV24-1
CATSDWGTQTGELFF
TGTGCCACCAGTGATTGGGGCACCCAGACCGGGGAGCTGTTTTTT
>TRBJ1-1|TRBD1|NA|14|TRBV6-2/TRBV6-3
CASSYSRGLAEAFF
TGTGCCAGCAGTTACTCCAGGGGGCTGGCTGAAGCTTTCTTT
>TRBJ2-3|TRBD2|NA|16|TRBV20-1
CSASRSSGGNTDTQYF
TGCAGTGCTAGTCGGTCTAGCGGGGGGAACACAGATACGCAGTATTTT
>TRBJ2-7|NA|few|16|TRBV25-1
CASSGPGTPLSYEQYF
TGTGCCAGCAGTGGGCCCGGGACTCCCTTATCCTACGAGCAGTACTTC
>TRBJ2-7|NA|NA|10|TRBV21-1
CATRGYEQYF
TGTGCCACCAGGGGGTACGAGCAGTACTTC
>TRBJ2-7|NA|few|14|TRBV28
CASSGQNIYYEQYF
TGTGCCAGCAGTGGGCAGAACATCTACTACGAGCAGTACTTC
>TRBJ2-1|TRBD2|few|14|TRBV20-1
CSAGLAGGRPEQFF
TGCAGTGCCGGACTAGCGGGAGGCCGTCCTGAGCAGTTCTTC
>TRBJ2-5|TRBD2|NA|15|TRBV12-3/TRBV12-4
CASAQGGGAAETQYF
TGTGCCAGCGCCCAAGGCGGGGGGGCCGCGGAGACCCAGTACTTC
>TRBJ2-5|TRBD1|NA|15|TRBV27
CASSRQGGGQETQYF
TGTGCCAGCAGCCGACAGGGTGGGGGACAAGAGACCCAGTACTTC
>TRBJ2-2|TRBD2|NA|17|TRBV29-1
CSAQRGLAGGNTGELFF
TGCAGCGCCCAGCGGGGACTAGCGGGGGGGAACACCGGGGAGCTGTTTTTT
>TRBJ2-1|NA|NA|13|TRBV7-8
CASSLPGGGEQFF
TGTGCCAGCAGCTTACCCGGGGGTGGTGAGCAGTTCTTC
>TRBJ1-4|NA|NA|15|TRBV5-1
CASSLEGGRGGKLFF
TGCGCCAGCAGCTTGGAGGGGGGGCGCGGTGGAAAACTGTTTTTT
>TRBJ2-7|TRBD2|NA|13|TRBV6-6
CASWTSGRSEQYF
TGTGCCAGCTGGACTAGCGGGAGGTCCGAGCAGTACTTC
>TRBJ1-2|NA|many|13|TRBV12-3/TRBV12-4
CASNPGPNYGYTF
TGTGCCAGCAACCCGGGGCCGAACTATGGCTACACCTTC
>TRBJ1-2|TRBD1|NA|14|TRBV7-8
CASSLKQGAYGYTF
TGTGCCAGCAGCTTAAAACAGGGGGCGTATGGCTACACCTTC
>TRBJ1-2|NA|few|15|TRBV4-2
CASSQDPAYDYGYTF
TGTGCCAGCAGCCAAGATCCGGCATACGATTATGGCTACACCTTC
>TRBJ2-2|NA|many|15|TRBV7-2
CASSFSPGSTGELFF
TGTGCCAGCAGCTTTTCCCCAGGGAGCACCGGGGAGCTGTTTTTT
>TRBJ2-5|NA|once|11|TRBV28
CASLKWETQYF
TGTGCCAGCCTGAAGTGGGAGACCCAGTACTTC
>TRBJ2-1|TRBD2|NA|15|TRBV24-1
CATSDGLAGVNEQFF
TGTGCCACCAGTGATGGACTAGCGGGAGTAAATGAGCAGTTCTTC
>TRBJ2-2|NA|many|12|TRBV12-3/TRBV12-4
CASRGDTGELFF
TGTGCCAGCAGGGGGGACACCGGGGAGCTGTTTTTT
>TRBJ2-3|NA|NA|11|TRBV25-1
CASIAGDTQYF
TGTGCCAGCATCGCGGGGGATACGCAGTATTTT
>TRBJ1-2|NA|many|14|TRBV4-1
CASSPYPGSDGYTF
TGCGCCAGCAGCCCCTACCCGGGGAGTGATGGCTACACCTTC
>TRBJ2-7|TRBD1|NA|13|TRBV2
CASSVDRGSEQYF
TGTGCCAGCAGTGTGGACAGGGGCTCCGAGCAGTACTTC
>TRBJ2-3|NA|few|15|TRBV2
CASRTLALSTDTQYF
TGTGCCAGCCGAACCCTAGCGCTGAGCACAGATACGCAGTATTTT
>TRBJ1-1|TRBD1|few|16|TRBV10-3
CAISLTAQGAITEAFF
TGTGCCATCAGCCTAACCGCGCAGGGGGCAATCACTGAAGCTTTCTTT
>TRBJ2-7|TRBD1|NA|16|TRBV18
CASSPEGDRSNYEQYF
TGTGCCAGCTCACCAGAGGGGGACAGATCAAACTACGAGCAGTACTTC
>TRBJ2-3|NA|few|15|TRBV20-1
CSARGLADNTDTQYF
TGCAGTGCTAGGGGGTTAGCGGATAACACAGATACGCAGTATTTT
>TRBJ1-1|TRBD1|few|13|TRBV30
CAWGTALNTEAFF
TGTGCCTGGGGGACAGCCCTGAACACTGAAGCTTTCTTT
>TRBJ2-3|TRBD2|NA|17|TRBV12-3/TRBV12-4
CASSYGDLAGGGDTQYF
TGTGCCAGCAGTTATGGAGACTTAGCGGGAGGGGGAGATACGCAGTATTTT
>TRBJ2-5|NA|few|13|TRBV5-1
CASSLARLETQYF
TGCGCCAGCAGCTTGGCAAGGTTGGAGACCCAGTACTTC
>TRBJ2-1|TRBD2|NA|15|TRBV20-1
CSARPAGDPYNEQFF
TGCAGTGCTAGACCCGCGGGGGATCCCTACAATGAGCAGTTCTTC
>TRBJ2-5|NA|few|15|TRBV5-1
CASSLRVNGQETQYF
TGCGCCAGCAGCTTGCGAGTGAACGGTCAAGAGACCCAGTACTTC
>TRBJ2-5|TRBD2|NA|14|TRBV27
CASKPAGVPETQYF
TGTGCCAGCAAGCCAGCGGGAGTCCCAGAGACCCAGTACTTC
>TRBJ2-7|TRBD1|many|12|TRBV12-3/TRBV12-4
CASSTGVYEQYF
TGTGCCAGCAGTACAGGGGTCTACGAGCAGTACTTC
>TRBJ2-3|NA|few|16|TRBV29-1
CSVEGHTGISTDTQYF
TGCAGCGTTGAAGGGCACACAGGGATTTCCACAGATACGCAGTATTTT
>TRBJ2-1|TRBD2|NA|16|TRBV27
CASRSSWEGSYNEQFF
TGTGCCAGCCGGTCCTCTTGGGAGGGCTCCTACAATGAGCAGTTCTTC
>TRBJ2-1|NA|NA|15|TRBV12-3/TRBV12-4
CASSLSPGPLNEQFF
TGTGCCAGCAGTTTATCCCCCGGACCCCTCAATGAGCAGTTCTTC
>TRBJ1-1|NA|many|13|TRBV3-1
CASSQGAGTEAFF
TGTGCCAGCAGTCAAGGTGCGGGGACTGAAGCTTTCTTT
>TRBJ1-1|NA|NA|15|TRBV18
CASSRGREGSTEAFF
TGTGCCAGCTCGCGGGGCCGGGAGGGCTCCACTGAAGCTTTCTTT